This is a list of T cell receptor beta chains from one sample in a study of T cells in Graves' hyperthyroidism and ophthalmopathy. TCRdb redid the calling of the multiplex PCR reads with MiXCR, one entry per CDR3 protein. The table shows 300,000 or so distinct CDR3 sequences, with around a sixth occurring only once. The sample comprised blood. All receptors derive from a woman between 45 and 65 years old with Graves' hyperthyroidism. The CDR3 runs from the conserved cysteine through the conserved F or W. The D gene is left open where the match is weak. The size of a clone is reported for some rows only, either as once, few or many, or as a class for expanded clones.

CDR3 protein: CASRGQGANTEAFF
CDR3 DNA: TGTGCCAGCAGGGGACAGGGGGCGAACACTGAAGCTTTCTTT
V gene: TRBV12-3/TRBV12-4
J gene: TRBJ1-1
D gene: TRBD1
clone size: many

CDR3 protein: CASSLTGLEETQYF
CDR3 DNA: TGCGCCAGCAGCTTAACAGGGTTAGAAGAGACCCAGTACTTC
V gene: TRBV4-1
J gene: TRBJ2-5
D gene: .
clone size: few

CDR3 protein: CASGMILRGTNTEAFF
CDR3 DNA: TGTGCCAGCGGGATGATCCTCAGGGGGACGAACACTGAAGCTTTCTTT
V gene: TRBV7-9
J gene: TRBJ1-1
D gene: TRBD1
clone size: few

CDR3 protein: CASSLLPDSTDTQYF
CDR3 DNA: TGTGCCAGCAGTTTATTGCCAGACAGCACAGATACGCAGTATTTT
V gene: TRBV27
J gene: TRBJ2-3
D gene: .
clone size: many

CDR3 protein: CASSSNGGFGGNTGELFF
CDR3 DNA: TGTGCCAGCAGTTCCAATGGGGGCTTCGGGGGAAACACCGGGGAGCTGTTTTTT
V gene: TRBV28
J gene: TRBJ2-2
D gene: .
clone size: many

CDR3 protein: CASSLAGGPSDEQFF
CDR3 DNA: TGCGCCAGCAGCCTAGCGGGAGGGCCCTCCGATGAGCAGTTCTTC
V gene: TRBV5-1
J gene: TRBJ2-1
D gene: TRBD2
clone size: many

CDR3 protein: CASSMMGGSSTEAFF
CDR3 DNA: TGTGCCAGCAGCATGATGGGGGGCTCAAGCACTGAAGCTTTCTTT
V gene: TRBV6-1
J gene: TRBJ1-1
D gene: .
clone size: few

CDR3 protein: CASSQDRSSGGENGYTF
CDR3 DNA: TGTGCCAGCAGCCAAGATCGCTCGTCAGGGGGCGAGAATGGCTACACCTTC
V gene: TRBV4-2
J gene: TRBJ1-2
D gene: TRBD1
clone size: .

CDR3 protein: CATSRLTGFYGYTF
CDR3 DNA: TGTGCCACCAGCAGACTGACAGGCTTCTATGGCTACACCTTC
V gene: TRBV15
J gene: TRBJ1-2
D gene: .
clone size: few

CDR3 protein: CASSYLDYNEQFF
CDR3 DNA: TGCGCCAGCAGCTATCTAGATTACAATGAGCAGTTCTTC
V gene: TRBV5-1
J gene: TRBJ2-1
D gene: .
clone size: .

CDR3 protein: CASSSMVWGNFLDAGELFF
CDR3 DNA: TGTGCCAGCAGTTCCATGGTTTGGGGTAATTTTTTAGACGCCGGGGAGCTGTTTTTT
V gene: TRBV28
J gene: TRBJ2-2
D gene: .
clone size: many

CDR3 protein: CSAGGLSSYEQYF
CDR3 DNA: TGCAGTGCAGGTGGCTTGAGCTCCTACGAGCAGTACTTC
V gene: TRBV20-1
J gene: TRBJ2-7
D gene: .
clone size: many

CDR3 protein: CASSADSFTEAFF
CDR3 DNA: TGTGCCAGCAGCGCTGACAGTTTCACTGAAGCTTTCTTT
V gene: TRBV9
J gene: TRBJ1-1
D gene: .
clone size: .

CDR3 protein: CASSPPSGSGAEAFF
CDR3 DNA: TGTGCCAGCAGCCCACCCTCAGGTTCGGGAGCTGAAGCTTTCTTT
V gene: TRBV5-4
J gene: TRBJ1-1
D gene: .
clone size: .

CDR3 protein: CAWSGDGNQLFF
CDR3 DNA: TGTGCCTGGAGTGGGGACGGCAATCAGCTGTTTTTT
V gene: TRBV30
J gene: TRBJ2-2
D gene: .
clone size: .

CDR3 protein: CASSYGRRNYGYTF
CDR3 DNA: TGCGCCAGCAGTTACGGCAGACGTAACTATGGCTACACCTTC
V gene: TRBV5-1
J gene: TRBJ1-2
D gene: .
clone size: .

CDR3 protein: CASSLSLAGAQVYEQYF
CDR3 DNA: TGTGCCAGCAGTTTAAGCCTAGCGGGAGCCCAGGTGTACGAGCAGTACTTC
V gene: TRBV28
J gene: TRBJ2-7
D gene: TRBD2
clone size: many

CDR3 protein: CASSISRTGDSPLHF
CDR3 DNA: TGTGCCAGTAGTATATCACGGACAGGGGACTCACCCCTCCACTTT
V gene: TRBV19
J gene: TRBJ1-6
D gene: TRBD1
clone size: .

CDR3 protein: CASSVAGGPHNEQFF
CDR3 DNA: TGTGCCAGCAGTGTAGCGGGAGGGCCCCACAATGAGCAGTTCTTC
V gene: TRBV6-1
J gene: TRBJ2-1
D gene: TRBD2
clone size: many

CDR3 protein: CASSVPSGGTDTQYF
CDR3 DNA: TGTGCCAGCAGTGTGCCTAGCGGGGGCACAGATACGCAGTATTTT
V gene: TRBV6-1
J gene: TRBJ2-3
D gene: TRBD2
clone size: .

CDR3 protein: CASSEALRLAGGQGETQYF
CDR3 DNA: TGTGCCAGCAGTGAAGCGCTGAGACTAGCGGGGGGACAGGGAGAGACCCAGTACTTC
V gene: TRBV6-1
J gene: TRBJ2-5
D gene: TRBD2
clone size: many

CDR3 protein: CASSERGYRDTDTQYF
CDR3 DNA: TGTGCCAGCAGTGAAAGGGGATACAGGGACACAGATACGCAGTATTTT
V gene: TRBV2
J gene: TRBJ2-3
D gene: .
clone size: many

CDR3 protein: CASSWATDQGWTEAFF
CDR3 DNA: TGCGCCAGCAGCTGGGCGACAGACCAGGGGTGGACTGAAGCTTTCTTT
V gene: TRBV5-1
J gene: TRBJ1-1
D gene: .
clone size: .

CDR3 protein: CASRLVRQGGKETQYF
CDR3 DNA: TGTGCCAGCAGGCTGGTACGACAGGGTGGGAAGGAGACCCAGTACTTC
V gene: TRBV28
J gene: TRBJ2-5
D gene: TRBD1
clone size: few